The clone carrying this TCR beta chain was counted between two and nine times. Its target is unknown. Assay: immunoSEQ multiplex PCR; the TCRdb copy retains only in-frame clones and omits some. Counted here are about 10,000 clones, around three fifths occurring once; the ten biggest clones make up 15%. At least 3 cm from the malignant lesion, non-adjacent lung tissue was taken from the same resection. This record comes from a study of CD4 T cells in lung cancer. In the study overall: Most patients were former smokers with adenocarcinoma or squamous histology. Prior treatments included platinum chemotherapy, and some patients had nivolumab or pembrolizumab. Findings of the study overall: Some blood responses might reflect in vitro priming of naive T cells.

Trimming left V 0 bases short and J 1 base short, with 6 bases between. This CDR3 has 14 amino acids. Germline CDR1 is ENHRY and CDR2 is SYGVKD. The clonotype was recovered from a man aged 55-75 years with non-small cell lung cancer. This chain links TRBV10-3 with TRBJ1-1; unclear D gene. The sample consisted of normal lung tissue taken away from the tumor. The CDR3 sequence is CAISESRENTEAFF. The CDR3 DNA is TGTGCCATCAGTGAGTCGAGAGAGAACACTGAAGCTTTCTTT.